The sequence of this T cell receptor beta chain was determined in a study of shared clonotypes between healthy human individuals. Trimming stripped 6 bases from V and 8 bases from J, with 13 bases between. From germline, CDR1 is MDHEN and CDR2 SYDVKM. The CDR3 length is 12 residues. All participating donors were Caucasian adults from Nashville, Tennessee. The assay was immunoSEQ multiplex PCR, and TCRdb's table has in-frame clones only and misses some. The sample shows under 550,000 clones, 95% to 97% of them seen only once. General study results and limits: When naive CD4 clonotypes were compared across a few donors, about 4.9% were shared.

With regard to this clone: Its antigen is as yet unknown.

The J gene is TRBJ1-1, the V gene TRBV28; D is ambiguous. Sequenced input: naive CD4+ T cells sorted from blood. Subset reported: CD45RA+ positively selected. The TCR comes from a woman aged 25 to 39 in good health. The CDR3 DNA follows: TGTGCCAGCAGCACTCGCTTGGGGGAAGCTTTCTTT. Protein sequence: CASSTRLGEAFF.